Shown below are 15 T cell receptor beta chains from a single sample sequenced in a study of CXCR3-negative and CXCR3-positive naive CD8 T cells (dated by TCRdb to about 2019). The sequencer was a NextSeq 550. The Human TCR Profiling Kit (MiLaboratory) was used to make UMI-labeled 5' RACE TRB cDNA libraries. The reads went through TCRdb reprocessing, and each CDR3 protein sequence gets one entry with no DNA. The table held for this sample gives tens of thousands of distinct CDR3 sequences. The ten largest clones add up to 4.3% of the sample. The sample taken for sequencing was naive CXCR3- CD8+ T cells from blood. According to the study, the label for this sample's cell subset or site signals: CD45RO-CCR7+CD27+CD95- naive CD8+ T cells lacking CXCR3 (TNR3-). Receptor source: a human donor in good health. Some clones in this sample may be carry-over from other donors' samples.

The gene calls are TRBV29-1 and TRBJ1-1. Germline V CDR1 and CDR2: SQVTM, ANQGSEA. The length of the CDR3 is 14 residues. This CDR3 is CSVDSGVLNTEAFF.

The genes are TRBV7-2 and TRBJ2-7. The CDR3 is 14 amino acids. CDR1 is SGHTA and CDR2 is FQGNSA in the germline V gene. CDR3 protein: CASSPGAHYYEQYF.

The V and J genes are TRBV6-6 and TRBJ2-7; as DNA is missing, the TRBD1 call by TCRdb cannot be tested. Germline CDR1 reads MNHNY; CDR2 reads SVGAGI (reference sequence). This CDR3 spans 13 amino acids. CDR3 region: CASSAAQTSAQYF.

The rearrangement uses TRBV6-2 or TRBV6-3 and TRBJ1-1; TCRdb picks TRBD1, but there is no DNA to check that call. The CDR3 length is 15 residues. From germline, CDR1 is MNHEY and CDR2 SVGEGT. The CDR3 here is CASSTPTGLAFEAFF.

The chain couples TRBV18 to TRBJ2-5; TCRdb names TRBD2, which stays unverified in the absence of DNA. CDR1 is KGHSH and CDR2 is LQKENI in the germline V gene. There are 16 residues in the CDR3. CDR3 sequence: CASSPPGIAGEETQYF.

The rearrangement joins TRBV7-8 to TRBJ2-3. CDR3 length: 14 amino acids. Germline V gene data show CDR1 as SGHVS and CDR2 as FQNEAQ. CDR3 region: CASSHHGGTDTQYF.

The rearrangement links TRBV6-5 to TRBJ2-7; TCRdb returns TRBD1, unconfirmable since there is no DNA. This CDR3 comprises 14 residues. CDR1 is MNHEY, CDR2 SVGAGI, per germline. The CDR3 here is CASSLRDRAYEQYF.

The chain links TRBV20-1 to TRBJ2-1; TCRdb's D call of TRBD2 is untestable without DNA. Germline CDR1 and CDR2: DFQATT and SNEGSKA (reference sequence). The CDR3 loop spans 18 amino acids. This CDR3 reads CSAGWGYRRESSYNEQFF.

The chain recombines TRBV29-1 with TRBJ2-2. CDR1 is SQVTM and CDR2 is ANQGSEA in the germline V gene. The length of the CDR3 is 11 residues. The CDR3 is CSVEHRGELFF.

The rearrangement uses TRBV9 and TRBJ2-5; TCRdb's D call, TRBD1, is unchecked because there is no DNA. The germline CDR1 and CDR2 sequences are SGDLS and YYNGEE. CDR3 length equals 16 residues. CDR3 region: CASSVDPGAIQETQYF.

J is TRBJ2-4 and V is TRBV7-9. The CDR3 spans 13 residues. CDR1 and CDR2 from the germline V gene are SEHNR and FQNEAQ (reference sequence). The CDR3 region is CASSFPRENIQYF.

V is TRBV4-1 and J is TRBJ2-1. Germline V gene lookup returns CDR1 MGHRA and CDR2 YSYEKL. CDR3 length equals 13 residues. CDR3 loop: CASSQPNGDEQFF.

The chain carries TRBV29-1 and TRBJ1-2. CDR3 length: 12 residues. Germline V lookup: CDR1 SQVTM, CDR2 ANQGSEA. CDR3 sequence reads: CSVEGQRYGYTF. The full variable domain, completed using reference TRBV29-1 and TRBJ1-2, is SAVISQKPSRDICQRGTSLTIQCQVDSQVTMMFWYRQQPGQSLTLIATANQGSEATYESGFVIDKFPISRPNLTFSTLTVSNMSPEDSSIYLCSVEGQRYGYTFGSGTRLTVV.

The rearrangement joins TRBV29-1 to TRBJ2-2. This CDR3 spans 12 amino acids. CDR1 and CDR2 (germline): SQVTM, ANQGSEA. The CDR3 loop is CSVLTETGELFF.

The chain recombines TRBV29-1 with TRBJ2-7; TCRdb reports TRBD1, a call that lacks DNA to check it against. Per the germline V gene, CDR1 is SQVTM and CDR2 is ANQGSEA. This CDR3 contains 13 residues. The CDR3: CSVERTGMGEQYF.